This T cell receptor beta chain was recorded in a study of blood T cell repertoires in COVID-19. CDR3 length: 16 amino acids. Per the germline V gene, CDR1 is SGHDT and CDR2 is YYEEEE. The V end was cut by 4 bases, the J end by 4 bases, with 20 bases between. The authors' processing: Researchers report that nucleated cell counts were estimated from reference gene primer amplification. Generated by immunoSEQ multiplex PCR, the TCRdb table keeps only in-frame clones and is missing some. V and J calls and clone size are as listed in that table; D and trimming were resolved from the DNA. The data hold 25,000 to 30,000 clones, with around 72% observed a single time.

The chain joins TRBV5-6 to TRBJ1-1; tentatively, D is TRBD1 (6 bases). The sequenced sample was peripheral blood. This TCR derives from a boy younger than 10 with active or convalescent COVID-19. The CDR3 here is CASSLSLGGRSTEAFF. CDR3 nucleotide sequence: TGTGCCAGCAGCCTATCCTTGGGGGGGCGGAGCACTGAAGCTTTCTTT.